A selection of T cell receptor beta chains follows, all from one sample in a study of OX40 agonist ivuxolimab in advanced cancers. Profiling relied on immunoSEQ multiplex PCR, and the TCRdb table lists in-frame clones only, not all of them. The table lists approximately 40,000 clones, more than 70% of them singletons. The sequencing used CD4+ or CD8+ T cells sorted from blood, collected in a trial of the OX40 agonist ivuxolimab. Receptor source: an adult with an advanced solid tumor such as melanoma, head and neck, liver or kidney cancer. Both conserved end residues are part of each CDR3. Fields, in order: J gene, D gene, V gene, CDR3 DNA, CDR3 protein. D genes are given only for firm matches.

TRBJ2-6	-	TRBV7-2	TGTGCCAGCAGGGGAATCAGGCAGGGCCTCTCTGGGGCCAACGTCCTGACTTTC	CASRGIRQGLSGANVLTF
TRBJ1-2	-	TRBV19	TGTGCCAGTAGTATAGGGACCGACCCAAGTTGGGGCTACACCTTC	CASSIGTDPSWGYTF
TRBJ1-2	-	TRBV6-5	TGTGCCAGCAGTCCGGGCGCCAACTATGGCTACACCTTC	CASSPGANYGYTF
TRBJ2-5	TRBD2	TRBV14	TGTGCCAGCAGCCAAGAACTAGCGGGGGGTCAAGAGACCCAGTACTTC	CASSQELAGGQETQYF
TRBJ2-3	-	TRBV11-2	TGTGCCAGCAGCTTAGACGACCCGCGGAATACGCAGTATTTT	CASSLDDPRNTQYF
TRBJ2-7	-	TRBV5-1	TGCGCCAGCGGTACAGGTTACGAGCAGTACTTC	CASGTGYEQYF
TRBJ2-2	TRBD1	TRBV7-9	TGTGCCAGCAGCTTCCCCAGGGGGCTGGACACCGGGGAGCTGTTTTTT	CASSFPRGLDTGELFF
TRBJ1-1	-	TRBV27	TGTGCCAGCAGTTCGATGCGGAACACTGAAGCTTTCTTT	CASSSMRNTEAFF
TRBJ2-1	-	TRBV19	TGTGCCAGTAGTACAGGGGGAGGTGGCAATGAGCAGTTCTTC	CASSTGGGGNEQFF
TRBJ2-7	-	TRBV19	TGTGCCAGTAGCCCCGGACCACCGAACGAGCAGTACTTC	CASSPGPPNEQYF
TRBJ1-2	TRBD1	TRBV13	TGTGCCAGCAGTTACCCTTCAGAGAGGGGGCGAATCGGCGGCTACACCTTC	CASSYPSERGRIGGYTF
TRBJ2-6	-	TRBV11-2	TGTGCCAGCAGCCCACGACCGGACAGCTACTCCTCTGGGGCCAACGTCCTGACTTTC	CASSPRPDSYSSGANVLTF
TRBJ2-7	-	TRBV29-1	TGCAGCGTTGGTCTTCAGGCGAAAACCTACGAGCAGTACTTC	CSVGLQAKTYEQYF
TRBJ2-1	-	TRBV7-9	TGTGCCAGCAGCTTAGCCGACACAGCCAACTACAATGAGCAGTTCTTC	CASSLADTANYNEQFF
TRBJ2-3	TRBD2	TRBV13	TGTGCCAGCAGCCGCGGGGGGCGCACAGATACGCAGTATTTT	CASSRGGRTDTQYF
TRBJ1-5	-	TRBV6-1	TGTGCCAGCAGTGATTCCCCTCCTTCCCTTGGCAATCAGCCCCAGCATTTT	CASSDSPPSLGNQPQHF
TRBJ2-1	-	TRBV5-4	TGTGCCAGCAGCTGGCCCGGGTACAATGAGCAGTTCTTC	CASSWPGYNEQFF
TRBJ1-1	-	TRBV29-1	TGCAGCGTTCGAGAGGGGGATGGGACTGAAGCTTTCTTT	CSVREGDGTEAFF
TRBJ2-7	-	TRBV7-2	TGTGCCAGCAGCTTAGCTATCGAGCAGTACTTC	CASSLAIEQYF
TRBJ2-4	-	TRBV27	TGTGCCAGCAGTTCCCACAGGGATCCGGGCATTCAGTACTTC	CASSSHRDPGIQYF
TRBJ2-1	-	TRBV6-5	TGTGCCAGCAGTTACTCAGGGCCAACCTACAATGAGCAGTTCTTC	CASSYSGPTYNEQFF
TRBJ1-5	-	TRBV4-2	TGTGCCAGCAGCCAAGATGCGGTCAGGGAAGTAGGCAATCAGCCCCAGCATTTT	CASSQDAVREVGNQPQHF
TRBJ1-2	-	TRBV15	TGTGCCACCAGCTCCAACTCGGGCATCTCACATGGCTACACCTTC	CATSSNSGISHGYTF
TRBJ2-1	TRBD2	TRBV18	TGTGCCAGCTCACCAAGGCGGGAGGGCCTTAATGAGCAGTTCTTC	CASSPRREGLNEQFF